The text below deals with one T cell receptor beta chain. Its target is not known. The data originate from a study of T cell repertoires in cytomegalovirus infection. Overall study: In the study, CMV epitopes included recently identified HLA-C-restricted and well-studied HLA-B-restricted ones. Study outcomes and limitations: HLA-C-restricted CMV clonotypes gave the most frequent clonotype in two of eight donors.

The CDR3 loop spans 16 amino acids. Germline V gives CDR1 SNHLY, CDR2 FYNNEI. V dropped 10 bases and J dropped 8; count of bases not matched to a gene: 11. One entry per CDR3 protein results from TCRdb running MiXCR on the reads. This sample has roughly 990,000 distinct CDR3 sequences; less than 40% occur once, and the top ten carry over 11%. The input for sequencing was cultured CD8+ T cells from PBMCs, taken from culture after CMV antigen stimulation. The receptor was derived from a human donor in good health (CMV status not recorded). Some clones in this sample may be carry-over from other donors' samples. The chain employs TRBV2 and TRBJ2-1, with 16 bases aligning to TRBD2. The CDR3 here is CANPGLAGGMVDEQFF. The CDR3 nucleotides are TGTGCCAACCCGGGACTAGCGGGGGGGATGGTTGATGAGCAGTTCTTC.